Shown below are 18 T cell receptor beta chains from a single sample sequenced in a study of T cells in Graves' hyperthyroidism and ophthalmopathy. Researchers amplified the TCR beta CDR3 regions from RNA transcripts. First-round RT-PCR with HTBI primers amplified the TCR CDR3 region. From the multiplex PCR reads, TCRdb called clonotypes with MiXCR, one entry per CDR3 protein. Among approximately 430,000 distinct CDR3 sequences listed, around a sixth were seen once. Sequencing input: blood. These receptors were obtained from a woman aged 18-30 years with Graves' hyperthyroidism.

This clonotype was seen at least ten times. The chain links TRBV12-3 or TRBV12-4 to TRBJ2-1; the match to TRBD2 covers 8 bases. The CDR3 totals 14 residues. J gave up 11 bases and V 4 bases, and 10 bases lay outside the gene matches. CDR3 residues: CASSYSGGLQKQFF. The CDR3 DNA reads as TGTGCCAGCAGTTACAGCGGGGGACTGCAAAAGCAGTTCTTC.

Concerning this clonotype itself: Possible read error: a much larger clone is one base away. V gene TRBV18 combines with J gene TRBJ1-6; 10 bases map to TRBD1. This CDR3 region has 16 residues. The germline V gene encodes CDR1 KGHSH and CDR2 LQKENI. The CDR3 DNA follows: TGTGCCAGCTCACTAGGGACAGGGGCCTATAGTTCACCCCTCCACTTT. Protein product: CASSLGTGAYSSPLHF.

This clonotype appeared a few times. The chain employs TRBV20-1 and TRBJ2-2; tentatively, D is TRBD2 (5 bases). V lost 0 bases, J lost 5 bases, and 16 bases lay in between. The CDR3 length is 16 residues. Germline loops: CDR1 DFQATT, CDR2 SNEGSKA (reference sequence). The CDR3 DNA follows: TGCAGTGCTAGAGATAGGAGAGCGGTTGGGACCGGGGAGCTGTTTTTT. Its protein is CSARDRRAVGTGELFF.

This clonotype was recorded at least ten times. CDR3 bases: TGTGCCAGCAGCTCCACGGCGGGCGCCTACAATGAGCAGTTCTTC. Its translation: CASSSTAGAYNEQFF. The genes are TRBV7-3 and TRBJ2-1, with D perhaps TRBD2 (5 bases). The CDR3 covers 15 residues. Germline V gene lookup returns CDR1 SGHTA and CDR2 FQGTGA. V lost 4 bases, J lost 2 bases, and 12 bases lay in between.

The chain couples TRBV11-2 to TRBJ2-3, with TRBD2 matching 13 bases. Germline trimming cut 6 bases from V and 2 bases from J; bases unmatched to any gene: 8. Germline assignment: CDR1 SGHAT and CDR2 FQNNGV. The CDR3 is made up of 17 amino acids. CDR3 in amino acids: CASSTSGREWDTDTQYF. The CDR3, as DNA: TGTGCCAGCAGTACTAGCGGGAGGGAATGGGACACAGATACGCAGTATTTT.

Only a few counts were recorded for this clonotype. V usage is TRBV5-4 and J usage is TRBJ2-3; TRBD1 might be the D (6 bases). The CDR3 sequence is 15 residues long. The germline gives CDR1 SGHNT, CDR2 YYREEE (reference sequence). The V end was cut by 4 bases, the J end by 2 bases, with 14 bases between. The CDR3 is CASSRQTGVTDTQYF. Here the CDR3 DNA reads TGTGCCAGCAGCAGGCAGACAGGAGTCACAGATACGCAGTATTTT.

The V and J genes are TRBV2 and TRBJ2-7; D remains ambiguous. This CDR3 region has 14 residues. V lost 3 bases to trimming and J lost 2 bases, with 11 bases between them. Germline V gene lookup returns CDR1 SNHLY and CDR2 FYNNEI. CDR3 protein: CASSETPDPYEQYF. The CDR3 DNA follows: TGTGCCAGCAGTGAGACCCCGGATCCCTACGAGCAGTACTTC.

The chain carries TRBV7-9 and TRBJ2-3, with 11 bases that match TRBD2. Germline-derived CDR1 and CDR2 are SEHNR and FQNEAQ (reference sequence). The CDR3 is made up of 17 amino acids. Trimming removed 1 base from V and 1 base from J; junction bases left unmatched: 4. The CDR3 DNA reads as TGTGCCAGCAGCTTAGGGACTAGCGGGCCACGCACAGATACGCAGTATTTT. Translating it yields CASSLGTSGPRTDTQYF.

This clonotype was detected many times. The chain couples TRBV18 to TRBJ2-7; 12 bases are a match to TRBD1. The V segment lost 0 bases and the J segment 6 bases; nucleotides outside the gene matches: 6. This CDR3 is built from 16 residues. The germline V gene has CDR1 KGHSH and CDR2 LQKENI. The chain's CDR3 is CASSPPRDRGPSEQYF. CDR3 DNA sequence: TGTGCCAGCTCACCACCGCGGGACAGGGGGCCTAGCGAGCAGTACTTC.

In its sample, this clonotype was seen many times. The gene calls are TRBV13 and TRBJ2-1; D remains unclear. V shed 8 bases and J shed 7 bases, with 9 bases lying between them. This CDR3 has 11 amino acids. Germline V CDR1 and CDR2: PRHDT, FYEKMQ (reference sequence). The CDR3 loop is CASAERNEQFF. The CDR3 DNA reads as TGTGCCAGCGCGGAGAGGAATGAGCAGTTCTTC. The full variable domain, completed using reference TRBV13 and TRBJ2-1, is AAGVIQSPRHLIKEKRETATLKCYPIPRHDTVYWYQQGPGQDPQFLISFYEKMQSDKGSIPDRFSAQQFSDYHSELNMSSLELGDSALYFCASAERNEQFFGPGTRLTVL.

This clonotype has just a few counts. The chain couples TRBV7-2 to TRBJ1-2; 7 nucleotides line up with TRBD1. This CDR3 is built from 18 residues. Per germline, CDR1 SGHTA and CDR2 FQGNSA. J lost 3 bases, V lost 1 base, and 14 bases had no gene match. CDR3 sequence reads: CASSLVWDSTRLYYGYTF. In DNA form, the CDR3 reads TGTGCCAGCAGCTTAGTATGGGACAGCACGCGTCTCTACTATGGCTACACCTTC.

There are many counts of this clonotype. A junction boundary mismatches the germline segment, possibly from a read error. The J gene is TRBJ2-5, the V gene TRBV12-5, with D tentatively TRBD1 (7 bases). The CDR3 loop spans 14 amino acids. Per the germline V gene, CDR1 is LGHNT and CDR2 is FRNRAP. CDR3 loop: CASGLGGQRETQYF. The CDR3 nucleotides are TGTGCTAGCGGTTTGGGGGGACAGAGGGAGACCCAGTACTTC.

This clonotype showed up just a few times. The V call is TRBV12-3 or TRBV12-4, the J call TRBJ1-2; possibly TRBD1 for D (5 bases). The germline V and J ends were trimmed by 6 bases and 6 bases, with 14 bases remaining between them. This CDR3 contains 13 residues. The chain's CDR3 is CASSLTQGNGYTF. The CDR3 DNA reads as TGTGCCAGCAGCCTGACCCAGGGAAATGGCTACACCTTC.

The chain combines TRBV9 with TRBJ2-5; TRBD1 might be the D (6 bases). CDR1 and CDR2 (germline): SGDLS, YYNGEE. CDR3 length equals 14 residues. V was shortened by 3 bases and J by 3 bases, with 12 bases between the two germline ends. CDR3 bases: TGTGCCAGCAGCGCCGGACAGTACAAAGAGACCCAGTACTTC. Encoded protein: CASSAGQYKETQYF. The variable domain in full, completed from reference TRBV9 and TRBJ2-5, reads DSGVTQTPKHLITATGQRVTLRCSPRSGDLSVYWYQQSLDQGLQFLIQYYNGEERAKGNILERFSAQQFPDLHSELNLSSLELGDSALYFCASSAGQYKETQYFGPGTRLLVL.

The chain's CDR3 is CASSGRGGNNEKLFF. The CDR3 nucleotides read TGCGCCAGCAGCGGCCGGGGGGGGAATAATGAAAAACTGTTTTTT. The chain has TRBV4-1 and TRBJ1-4; D is possibly TRBD1 (5 bases). Trimming shortened V by 5 bases and J by 4 bases, and 14 bases separated the two germline ends. The CDR3 is 15 amino acids. CDR1 MGHRA and CDR2 YSYEKL come from the germline V gene.

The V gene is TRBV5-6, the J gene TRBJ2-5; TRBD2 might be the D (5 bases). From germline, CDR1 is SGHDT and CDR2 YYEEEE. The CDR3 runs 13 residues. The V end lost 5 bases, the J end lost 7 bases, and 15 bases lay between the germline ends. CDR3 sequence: CASRGLPSGTQYF. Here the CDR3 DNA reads TGTGCCAGCAGAGGACTGCCGTCGGGGACCCAGTACTTC. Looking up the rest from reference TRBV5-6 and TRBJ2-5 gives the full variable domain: DAGVTQSPTHLIKTRGQQVTLRCSPKSGHDTVSWYQQALGQGPQFIFQYYEEEERQRGNFPDRFSGHQFPNYSSELNVNALLLGDSALYLCASRGLPSGTQYFGPGTRLLVL.

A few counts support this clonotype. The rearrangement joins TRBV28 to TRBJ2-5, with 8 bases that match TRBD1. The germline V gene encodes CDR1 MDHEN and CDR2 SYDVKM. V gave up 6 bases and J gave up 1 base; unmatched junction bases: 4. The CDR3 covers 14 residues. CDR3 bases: TGTGCCAGCAGGGACAGGGTCCGCCAAGAGACCCAGTACTTC. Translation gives CASRDRVRQETQYF.

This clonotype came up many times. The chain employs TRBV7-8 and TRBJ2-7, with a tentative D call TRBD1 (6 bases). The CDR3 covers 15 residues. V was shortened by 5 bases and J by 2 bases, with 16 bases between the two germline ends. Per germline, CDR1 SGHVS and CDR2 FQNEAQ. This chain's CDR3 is CASSTYQGLAYEQYF. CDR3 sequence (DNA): TGTGCCAGCAGCACCTATCAGGGGCTCGCCTACGAGCAGTACTTC. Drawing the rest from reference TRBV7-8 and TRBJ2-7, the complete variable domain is GAGVSQSPRYKVAKRGQDVALRCDPISGHVSLFWYQQALGQGPEFLTYFQNEAQLDKSGLPSDRFFAERPEGSVSTLKIQRTQQEDSAVYLCASSTYQGLAYEQYFGPGTRLTVT.